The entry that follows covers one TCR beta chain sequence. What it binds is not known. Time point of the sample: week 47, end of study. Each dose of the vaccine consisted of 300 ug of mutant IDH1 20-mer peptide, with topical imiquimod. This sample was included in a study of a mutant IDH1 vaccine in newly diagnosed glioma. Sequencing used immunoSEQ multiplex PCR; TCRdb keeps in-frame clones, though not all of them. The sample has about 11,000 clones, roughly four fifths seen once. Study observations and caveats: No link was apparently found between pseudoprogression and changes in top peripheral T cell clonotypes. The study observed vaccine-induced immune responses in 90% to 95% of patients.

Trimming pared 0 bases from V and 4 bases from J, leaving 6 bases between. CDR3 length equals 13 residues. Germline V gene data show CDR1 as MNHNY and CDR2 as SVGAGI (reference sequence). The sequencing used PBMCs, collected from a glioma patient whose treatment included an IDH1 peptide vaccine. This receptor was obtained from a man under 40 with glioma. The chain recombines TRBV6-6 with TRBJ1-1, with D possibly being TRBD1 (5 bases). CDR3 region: CASSYSGGTEAFF. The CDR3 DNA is TGTGCCAGCAGTTACTCGGGGGGCACTGAAGCTTTCTTT.